These 26 T cell receptor beta chains were sequenced from one sample in a study of shared clonotypes between healthy human individuals. Data came from immunoSEQ multiplex PCR; TCRdb stores just in-frame clones and leaves some out. The sample carries some 1,100,000 clones, around 78% recorded once. The sequencing input was memory CD4+ T cells from PBMCs. Subset: CD45RA-negative fraction. The receptors shown here come from a man aged 18 to 30 in good health. Some clones in this sample may be carry-over from other donors' samples.

This chain connects TRBV7-2 to TRBJ2-5; a possible D gene is TRBD2 (5 bases). The CDR3 is 15 residues long. CDR1 and CDR2 from the germline V gene are SGHTA and FQGNSA. V was clipped by 5 bases and J by 0 bases, with 13 bases between them. The CDR3: CASSPFGEYQETQYF. CDR3 nucleotides: TGTGCCAGCAGCCCATTCGGGGAATACCAAGAGACCCAGTACTTC. Based on the CDR3 plus reference TRBV7-2 and TRBJ2-5, the full variable domain is GAGVSQSPSNKVTEKGKDVELRCDPISGHTALYWYRQSLGQGLEFLIYFQGNSAPDKSGLPSDRFSAERTGGSVSTLTIQRTQQEDSAVYLCASSPFGEYQETQYFGPGTRLLVL.

The J gene is TRBJ2-1, the V gene TRBV15; no clear D. Germline V gene sequence: CDR1 LNHNV, CDR2 YYDKDF (reference sequence). This CDR3 is built from 15 residues. V was pared by 11 bases and J by 5 bases, with 22 bases between. CDR3 loop: CAPRLQVSIHNEQFF. CDR3 sequence (DNA): TGTGCCCCACGACTGCAAGTCTCAATCCACAATGAGCAGTTCTTC.

This clone was seen more than once but under ten times. CDR3 amino acids: CASSPGQLPEAFF. The CDR3 DNA is TGTGCCAGCAGCCCGGGACAGCTTCCTGAAGCTTTCTTT. The rearrangement uses TRBV7-3 and TRBJ1-1; 7 bases map to TRBD1. The junction had 6 bases not matched to a gene; V was cut back by 5 bases and J by 6 bases. The germline gives CDR1 SGHTA, CDR2 FQGTGA. This CDR3 is built from 13 residues.

This clone is a singleton in its sample. The V call is TRBV10-3, the J call TRBJ1-3; no clear D. V gave up 3 bases and J gave up 0 bases, with 6 bases separating them. This CDR3 contains 14 residues. Germline V gives CDR1 ENHRY, CDR2 SYGVKD. Here the CDR3 DNA reads TGTGCCATCAGTGAAGGCCACTCTGGAAACACCATATATTTT. As protein: CAISEGHSGNTIYF.

The chain couples TRBV18 to TRBJ2-5; no clear D gene. The V gene lost 3 bases and the J gene lost 5 bases, with 16 bases spanning the gap. The CDR3 runs to 15 residues. Looked up from germline, CDR1 is KGHSH and CDR2 is LQKENI. The CDR3 loop reads CASSPRSMLRETQYF. The CDR3 bases are TGTGCCAGCTCACCGCGGAGTATGCTGAGGGAGACCCAGTACTTC.

The chain is built from TRBV5-1 and TRBJ1-2, with no clear D. CDR1 and CDR2 (germline): SGHRS, YFSETQ. This CDR3 has 15 residues. Trimming left V 0 bases short and J 6 bases short, with 15 bases between. The CDR3 sequence: CASSLEAAVTNGYTF. The CDR3 nucleotides are TGCGCCAGCAGCTTGGAGGCAGCCGTAACTAATGGCTACACCTTC.

The chain uses TRBV9 and TRBJ1-2, with D maybe TRBD1 (6 bases). This CDR3 is 12 amino acids long. Trimming took off 1 base at V and 7 bases at J, with 8 bases between the two ends. Germline assignment: CDR1 SGDLS and CDR2 YYNGEE. In DNA form, the CDR3 reads TGTGCCAGCAGCGTAAGGGGGACTGGCTACACCTTC. It is translated as CASSVRGTGYTF.

J is TRBJ2-5 and V is TRBV6-5; D might be TRBD2 (6 bases). Trimming left V 6 bases short and J 1 base short, with 15 bases between. The germline V gene has CDR1 MNHEY and CDR2 SVGAGI. The CDR3 has 15 residues. CDR3 amino acids: CASSVWVSGQETQYF. The CDR3 DNA follows: TGTGCCAGCAGCGTTTGGGTTAGCGGCCAAGAGACCCAGTACTTC.

V and J are TRBV2 and TRBJ2-2; a weak D match, TRBD1 (6 bases). The V end lost 6 bases, the J end lost 2 bases, and 10 bases lay between the germline ends. This CDR3 contains 14 residues. The germline CDR1 and CDR2 sequences are SNHLY and FYNNEI. CDR3 nucleotides: TGTGCCAGCAGCCGGGGACAAAACACCGGGGAGCTGTTTTTT. Amino acids: CASSRGQNTGELFF.

Remarks on this clone: Other nucleotide sequences from this sample produce the same CDR3. This chain joins TRBV7-9 and TRBJ2-3, with TRBD2 matching 7 bases. Trimming at V came to 3 bases and at J to 3 bases, leaving 0 bases not matched to a gene. Germline V gene sequence: CDR1 SEHNR, CDR2 FQNEAQ (reference sequence). CDR3 size: 13 residues. The CDR3, as DNA: TGTGCCAGCAGCTTCGGGGGGACAGATACGCAGTATTTT. Its protein product is CASSFGGTDTQYF.

The J gene is TRBJ1-1, the V gene TRBV15; no definite D call. The V gene lost 0 bases and the J gene lost 0 bases, with 11 bases spanning the gap. This CDR3 contains 16 residues. Germline values: CDR1 LNHNV, CDR2 YYDKDF (reference sequence). The CDR3 DNA reads as TGTGCCACCAGCAGAGATAAATGGGAGGTGAACACTGAAGCTTTCTTT. This gives the protein CATSRDKWEVNTEAFF.

This chain links TRBV2 with TRBJ1-2; 9 bases agree with TRBD1. Trimming cost V 4 bases and J 5 bases; bases outside gene matches: 5. CDR3 length: 14 residues. Per germline, CDR1 SNHLY and CDR2 FYNNEI. In DNA, the CDR3 is TGTGCCAGCAGTGGGGACAGGGCGGCTTATGGCTACACCTTC. It yields the protein CASSGDRAAYGYTF.

This chain uses TRBV30 with TRBJ2-5; D may correspond to TRBD1 or TRBD2 (5 bases each). The germline V gene has CDR1 GTSNPN and CDR2 SVGIG (reference sequence). V dropped 2 bases and J dropped 5 bases, with 15 bases sitting between them. The CDR3 covers 14 residues. The CDR3 sequence: CAWSRGSPPETQYF. Here the CDR3 DNA reads TGTGCCTGGAGTCGGGGCAGCCCCCCTGAGACCCAGTACTTC. Based on the CDR3 plus reference TRBV30 and TRBJ2-5, the full variable domain is SQTIHQWPATLVQPVGSPLSLECTVEGTSNPNLYWYRQAAGRGLQLLFYSVGIGQISSEVPQNLSASRPQDRQFILSSKKLLLSDSGFYLCAWSRGSPPETQYFGPGTRLLVL.

In this sample, this clone turned up once. This chain connects TRBV5-1 to TRBJ2-1; 12 bases are shared with TRBD2. The CDR3 contains 17 residues. Germline CDR1 is SGHRS and CDR2 is YFSETQ. The trim removed 7 bases at V and 6 bases at J, leaving 14 bases unmatched. CDR3 in amino acids: CASLPTPLAGGPNEQFF. CDR3 sequence (DNA): TGCGCCAGCTTACCCACCCCGCTAGCGGGAGGGCCCAATGAGCAGTTCTTC.

As concerns this clone: A much larger clone lies a single base off, so this may be a read error. This sample includes further DNA sequences coding for the same CDR3. The J gene is TRBJ2-1, the V gene TRBV15, with D possibly matching TRBD2 (6 bases). Germline CDR1 and CDR2: LNHNV and YYDKDF (reference sequence). The CDR3 consists of 14 residues. V was cut by 0 bases and J by 5 bases, with 8 bases left in between. The CDR3 sequence is CATSRDRLDNEQFF. The CDR3, as DNA: TGTGCCACCAGCAGAGATCGACTAGACAATGAGCAGTTCTTC.

Points on this clone: Its ends do not fully match the called genes, so a read error is possible. The CDR3 nucleotides read TGCAGTGCTAAAGACAGGGTTTTT. Its protein product is CSAKDRVF. The chain couples TRBV20-1 to TRBJ1-4; TRBD1 matches 7 bases. Germline V CDR1 and CDR2: DFQATT, SNEGSKA (reference sequence). CDR3 size: 8 residues.

This chain joins TRBV6-1 and TRBJ2-7, with unresolved D. The CDR3 consists of 12 residues. CDR1 is MNHNS and CDR2 is SASEGT in the germline V gene. V was clipped by 4 bases and J by 1 base, with 5 bases between them. CDR3 protein: CASSGSSYEQYF. The DNA for the CDR3 is TGTGCCAGCAGTGGGTCATCCTACGAGCAGTACTTC.

As regards this clone: Other DNA sequences within the sample encode an identical CDR3. The gene calls are TRBV7-2 and TRBJ1-1; a possible D gene is TRBD1 (6 bases). Trimming took off 1 base at V and 1 base at J, with 7 bases between the two ends. CDR3 length: 14 amino acids. Germline V gives CDR1 SGHTA, CDR2 FQGNSA. For the CDR3, the DNA is TGTGCCAGCAGCTTAGGGACAGAGAACACTGAAGCTTTCTTT. As protein: CASSLGTENTEAFF.

This clone occurred a few times. The chain is built from TRBV6-6 and TRBJ2-1; the match to TRBD1 covers 11 bases. The CDR3 totals 15 residues. Germline lookup yields CDR1 MNHNY and CDR2 SVGAGI (reference sequence). Germline trimming cut 2 bases from V and 3 bases from J; bases unmatched to any gene: 0. The CDR3 reads CASSYGTGGYNEQFF. The CDR3 nucleotides are TGTGCCAGCAGTTACGGGACAGGGGGCTACAATGAGCAGTTCTTC.

This chain uses TRBV7-2 with TRBJ2-7; D not resolved. The length of the CDR3 is 11 residues. CDR1 is SGHTA, CDR2 FQGNSA, per germline. This chain's CDR3 is CASQLADEQYF. The CDR3 region has the DNA TGTGCTTCTCAACTGGCGGACGAGCAGTACTTC.

This clone occurred a few times. The chain links TRBV21-1 to TRBJ2-7. TRBV21-1 is a documented pseudogene. This CDR3 has 17 residues. Written as DNA, the CDR3 is TGTGCCAGCAGCCCCTCCGGCGGGGACACATTATACTACGAGCAGTACTTC. It translates to CASSPSGGDTLYYEQYF.

The chain has TRBV27 and TRBJ2-2, with 12 bases lining up with TRBD2. V lost 6 bases to trimming and J lost 8 bases; unmatched junction nucleotides: 7. This CDR3 region has 15 residues. Germline-derived CDR1 and CDR2 are MNHEY and SMNVEV (reference sequence). The CDR3 DNA is TGTGCCAGCAGGAGACTAGCGGGAGATTCTGGGGAGCTGTTTTTT. Encoded protein: CASRRLAGDSGELFF.

The CDR3 nucleotides read TGTGCCAGCAGCTTCGCGGGCGGGAGTGTCACAGATACGCAGTATTTT. As protein: CASSFAGGSVTDTQYF. The rearrangement joins TRBV7-2 to TRBJ2-3, with TRBD2 matching over 7 bases. CDR1 is SGHTA and CDR2 is FQGNSA in the germline V gene. The V gene end was trimmed by 3 bases and the J gene end by 2 bases; junction bases not matched to a gene: 8. The CDR3 is 16 amino acids.

This clone was counted only a few times. This rearrangement joins TRBV11-2 to TRBJ2-7, with 10 bases lining up with TRBD1. J lost 1 base, V lost 4 bases, and 4 bases had no gene match. This CDR3 region has 15 residues. The germline CDR1 and CDR2 sequences are SGHAT and FQNNGV. The CDR3 is CASSSWTGGSYEQYF. As DNA, the CDR3 is TGTGCCAGCAGCTCCTGGACAGGGGGATCCTACGAGCAGTACTTC.

This clone came up a few times. The CDR3 spells CASSLGYETFF. Written as DNA, the CDR3 is TGTGCCAGCAGCTTGGGGTATGAGACTTTCTTT. The V and J genes are TRBV5-6 and TRBJ1-1, with D unresolved. The germline CDR1 and CDR2 sequences are SGHDT and YYEEEE. The CDR3 totals 11 residues. V was shortened by 0 bases and J by 12 bases, with 9 bases between the two germline ends.

The CDR3: CASSPLGTGQGLFNQPQHF. DNA of the CDR3: TGTGCCAGCAGCCCGCTGGGTACCGGACAGGGGCTATTCAATCAGCCCCAGCATTTT. The genes are TRBV7-7 and TRBJ1-5; 9 bases agree with TRBD1. V lost 5 bases and J lost 3; bases outside the gene matches: 17. Germline lookup yields CDR1 SSHAT and CDR2 FNYEAQ (reference sequence). CDR3 length equals 19 residues.